These 8 T cell receptor beta chains came from one sample sequenced in a study of regulatory T cells in long-lasting Graves disease. Building of the TCR beta libraries involved iRepertoire HTBI primers and Arm-PCR of CDR3 regions. MiXCR, applied by TCRdb to the multiplex PCR reads, yields one record per CDR3 protein. The sample includes about 560,000 distinct CDR3 sequences, roughly 15% of them seen just once. Time point noted: newly diagnosed GD, antithyroid drugs for less than 3 months. With RNA extracted from PBMCs as input, the TCR library was made. These same records also appear under a second study, on T cells in Graves' hyperthyroidism and ophthalmopathy.

The input for sequencing was peripheral blood mononuclear cells (PBMCs), taken at new diagnosis, from a patient treated with antithyroid drugs. The receptors were gathered from a young man with Graves disease.

This clonotype was detected only a few times. V gene TRBV7-9 combines with J gene TRBJ1-2, with 9 nucleotides matching TRBD1. Germline V gene sequence: CDR1 SEHNR, CDR2 FQNEAQ (reference sequence). The CDR3 length is 18 residues. J lost 0 bases, V lost 5 bases, and 13 bases had no gene match. Here the CDR3 DNA reads TGTGCCAGCAGCCCTAGTCCCGGGACAGGGAACCCTAACTATGGCTACACCTTC. Its translation: CASSPSPGTGNPNYGYTF.

This sequence joins TRBV29-1 and TRBJ1-2; D unresolved. In germline, CDR1 is SQVTM, CDR2 ANQGSEA. The CDR3 consists of 15 residues. The ends were cut back, 5 bases at V and 1 base at J, with 17 bases in the middle. The CDR3, as DNA: TGCAGCGTTCACCCTCCCCCGTGGGGTAACTATGGCTACACCTTC. It encodes CSVHPPPWGNYGYTF. The full variable domain, its missing parts supplied by reference TRBV29-1 and TRBJ1-2, is SAVISQKPSRDICQRGTSLTIQCQVDSQVTMMFWYRQQPGQSLTLIATANQGSEATYESGFVIDKFPISRPNLTFSTLTVSNMSPEDSSIYLCSVHPPPWGNYGYTFGSGTRLTVV.

CDR3 nucleotide sequence: TGTGCCAGCAGTTTCCGCGGGACTAGCGGTTACGAGCAGTACTTC. This codes for CASSFRGTSGYEQYF. The V and J genes are TRBV27 and TRBJ2-7; TRBD2 aligns across 11 bases. CDR1 and CDR2 (germline): MNHEY, SMNVEV (reference sequence). This CDR3 comprises 15 residues. V shed 3 bases and J 4 bases; nucleotides not matched to a gene: 5.

This clonotype appeared a few times. The chain recombines TRBV19 with TRBJ2-7; D gene unclear. The CDR3 length is 13 residues. Trimming cost V 3 bases and J 0 bases, with 6 bases left between them. Per the germline V gene, CDR1 is LNHDA and CDR2 is SQIVND (reference sequence). The CDR3, as DNA: TGTGCCAGTAGTATCGCAGCCTCCTACGAGCAGTACTTC. Its protein product is CASSIAASYEQYF.

This sequence joins TRBV6-2 or TRBV6-3 and TRBJ2-2; no clear D gene. Germline V gene sequence: CDR1 MNHEY, CDR2 SVGEGT. Trimming took 5 bases from V and 7 from J, leaving 11 bases between them. This CDR3 contains 13 residues. The CDR3 region has the DNA TGTGCCAGCAGTGAAGCAAACTTCGGGGAGCTGTTTTTT. As protein: CASSEANFGELFF.

This clonotype occurred many times. V usage is TRBV28 and J usage is TRBJ2-2; D is unclear. The germline V and J ends were trimmed by 0 bases and 1 base, with 6 bases remaining between them. The CDR3 has 15 residues. Germline V gene sequence: CDR1 MDHEN, CDR2 SYDVKM. The chain's CDR3 is CASSLWKGNTGELFF. The DNA for the CDR3 is TGTGCCAGCAGTTTATGGAAGGGGAACACCGGGGAGCTGTTTTTT.

In its sample, this clonotype was seen once. In DNA, the CDR3 is TGTGCCAGTAGTAAAACAGCGGCCGGCACAGATACGCAGTATTTT. It translates to CASSKTAAGTDTQYF. The chain joins TRBV19 to TRBJ2-3; tentative D call: TRBD2 (5 bases). V was pared by 4 bases and J by 1 base, with 12 bases between. The CDR3 sequence is 15 residues long. Per germline, CDR1 LNHDA and CDR2 SQIVND (reference sequence). Full variable domain (missing parts from reference TRBV19 and TRBJ2-3): DGGITQSPKYLFRKEGQNVTLSCEQNLNHDAMYWYRQDPGQGLRLIYYSQIVNDFQKGDIAEGYSVSREKKESFPLTVTSAQKNPTAFYLCASSKTAAGTDTQYFGPGTRLTVL.

This clonotype was counted at least ten times. This chain uses TRBV20-1 with TRBJ1-1; D unclear. Looked up from germline, CDR1 is DFQATT and CDR2 is SNEGSKA (reference sequence). Trimming stripped 0 bases from V and 6 bases from J, with 14 bases between. The CDR3 sequence is 14 residues long. The CDR3 DNA is TGCAGTGCTAGAGATGGACGGGGTTGGCCTGAAGCTTTCTTT. It translates to CSARDGRGWPEAFF.